This T cell receptor beta chain came from a study of shared clonotypes between healthy human individuals. Repertoires were generated with immunoSEQ multiplex PCR, while TCRdb's copy carries only in-frame clones and drops some. The repertoire includes under 300,000 clones, 60% to 70% of them detected once, and roughly 10% sits in the top ten. Germline-derived CDR1 and CDR2 are SNHLY and FYNNEI. V lost 5 bases to trimming and J lost 5 bases, with 13 bases between them. This CDR3 has 14 amino acids. CD4+ cells were split into CD45RA+ naive and CD45RA-negative memory subsets. This TCR came from a man aged 25 to 45 in good health. V gene TRBV2 combines with J gene TRBJ2-1; a possible D gene is TRBD2 (5 bases). Material: memory CD4+ T cells sorted from blood. The subset here: CD45RA-negative fraction. In nucleotides, the CDR3 is TGTGCCAGCAGTTCTAACGGGATGCACAATGAGCAGTTCTTC. Its protein is CASSSNGMHNEQFF.